Described below is a single T cell receptor beta chain sequence and its context. This clone was picked up one time. The antigen it binds to is not known. Nothing much larger sits one base from this clone, and base qualities are not available. The cohort was made up of roughly 670 healthy bone marrow donors. At the time of sampling, all cohort members were nominally healthy, though unrecorded immune exposures were likely present. The donor tested CMV seronegative and was one of the 352 seronegative cohort members. Each donor provided a peripheral blood sample, and peripheral blood mononuclear cells were used for TCR beta sequencing. The Qiagen DNeasy Blood Extraction Kit was used to extract genomic DNA from the blood cell samples. Receptors were amplified or captured by the immunoSEQ multiplex PCR assay. For the multiplex PCR, a mixture combining 60 forward primers for TCR Vbeta segments and 13 reverse primers for TCR Jbeta segments was used. The CDR3 region of rearranged TCR beta genes was amplified from genomic DNA with a multiplex PCR assay. The amplified TCR beta libraries were sequenced on the Illumina HiSeq System as 87-base-pair reads. In the original analysis: In a later analysis, 77 million or so unique TCR beta chains were counted across the roughly 700 repertoires, and approximately 11 million of these chains were shared by at least two donors. To remove PCR and sequencing errors, raw reads were error-corrected and collapsed into unique sequences using a nearest-neighbor algorithm that merged closely related sequences. Alignment of CDR3 sequences to IMGT reference sequences was used to assign V, D and J gene segments. For a sequence to be retained, a match of at least six nucleotides to both a V gene segment and a J gene segment was required. A rearrangement counted as productive if the CDR3 had no stop codons and remained in frame with V and J, and every other rearrangement counted as non-productive. Following IMGT convention, CDR3 was defined as the stretch from the second conserved V-encoded cysteine to the conserved J-encoded phenylalanine. In an earlier analysis of around 540 of the donors, sequences lacking an unambiguous match to a single V gene segment were excluded. In an earlier analysis of approximately 560 of the donors, a V segment was called functional when productive rearrangements were above 56.7%, and segregating when the standard deviation between donors exceeded 5%. A statistical classification framework was developed to diagnose cytomegalovirus status using the catalog of TCR beta chain sequences. V and J gene assignment, in a later analysis, came from comparing TCR nucleotide sequences with IMGT/GENE-DB human TR gene sequences. Using the TCRdist pipeline, a later analysis assigned CDR3 sequences along with most-parsimonious VDJ recombination scenarios. In a later analysis, each TCR beta chain was defined by its CDR3 amino acid sequence together with its V-gene family, and reads without a unique V-gene family were excluded. As a way to deal with suspected cross-contamination and a sequencing artifact, a later analysis dropped more than 500 nucleotide sequences that were highly shared and had low generation probability. In a later analysis, a clonal expansion index was calculated for each public chain from normalized within-repertoire ranks of inferred template counts. In a later analysis, generation probabilities were computed using a VDJ recombination model fitted to out-of-frame rearrangements, and the results were checked against IGoR. In a later analysis, TCR-TCR, TCR-HLA and TCR-CMV co-occurrence was scored with hypergeometric tests, and a repertoire-size bias correction was applied to TCR pairs. To estimate false discovery rates, a later analysis permuted the HLA or CMV assignments 20 times. In a later analysis, co-occurring TCRs were grouped with DBSCAN, and TCRdist sequence similarity was added when clustering was performed within HLA-allele-positive subsets. Co-occurrence clustering excluded repertoires with fewer than 30,000 or more than 120,000 public chains, plus five with anomalous nucleotide sharing. TCRdb mirrors the immuneACCESS table, restricted to in-frame sequences. Some clones are absent from its copies; in checked studies, under half trace to an unresolved V gene, and the reason for the others is unknown. V and J calls and clone size come straight from that table; D and trimming were deduced from the DNA. The sample records 150,000 to 200,000 clones, about 88% of which are singletons. In total, the top ten clones hold 1.5% to 2% of the sample.

From its cysteine to its phenylalanine, the CDR3 spans 16 amino acids. Only the CDR3 DNA is retained, 48 bases long and in frame from the first base. The germline V gene specifies SGHTA as CDR1 and FQGNSA as CDR2. From V the trimming removes 5 bases and from J it removes 4 bases, while the gene matches leave 8 bases of the junction unaccounted for. The sample belongs to a study of cytomegalovirus exposure and HLA in healthy donors (TCRdb year 2017). Looking at the study overall: According to an earlier analysis of several hundred of the donors, about 179 million T cells yielded approximately 120 million unique TCR beta sequences and around 280 Gb of sequence data. Donor age, sex, ethnicity and CMV serostatus were compiled alongside the repertoire data. HLA typing included class I and class II loci at four-digit resolution. A later genetic analysis took genome-wide SNP genotypes for about three fifths of the roughly 700 donors and used that subset as a discovery cohort. The later analysis used no new phenotypic data to find candidate immune exposures, relying instead on TCR beta sequences and their occurrence across donors. Roughly five DR-DQ haplotypes were handled as single units for association and clustering, since linkage in the cohort was strong. High-throughput TCR immunosequencing, statistical association of individual TCRs with disease status, and machine learning were combined to predict cytomegalovirus infection status. Of the 398 genotyped donors, about 80% fell in the genetic ancestry cluster associated with self-reported Caucasian donors. An earlier analysis of several hundred of the donors used high-throughput TCR beta sequencing to judge whether each TCR beta V gene segment behaved as functional or pseudogenic. A later analysis re-analyzed previously published TCR beta repertoires from 550 to 700 donors and added high-resolution HLA genotyping to study TCR occurrence patterns. Every discovery cohort repertoire had been produced on one sequencing platform. Besides the first cohort of more than 650 subjects, a separate validation cohort made up of 95 to 150 different subjects was used. Typing coverage differed by locus: A, B, C, DRB1 and DQB1 were typed in roughly 620-640 donors, DQA1 in about 500, DPA1 in nearly 610, and DPB1 in approximately 450. Using immunosequencing, the study profiled T cell repertoires from approximately 700 subjects and related those repertoires to cytomegalovirus serostatus. The study aimed to test whether signatures of past pathogen exposure could be identified by cataloging public T cell receptors. An early release covering 550 to 700 HLA-typed donors comprised approximately 300 gigabases of sequencing data and 65 million to 100 million unique TCR sequences. Across 300 to 500 genotyped donors of the cohort, an average of about 220,000 unique TCR beta nucleotide sequences per donor were sequenced, and 15% to 20% of those sequences were non-productive.

What the research found in general, with its limitations: A further reported finding was that TCR beta sequences accurately predicted the HLA-A and HLA-B alleles for most subjects in the first cohort. Broadly in line with IMGT annotations, most TCR beta V segments showed up in productive rearrangements about 87% or about 30% of the time in an earlier analysis of approximately 640 of the donors. Most TCR sequences were observed very rarely across donors, whereas some public TCRs were present in many individuals. HLA typing was unavailable for some donors at each locus, so association tests used only the typed subset. A cluster of highly shared sequence variants was judged likely to represent a technical artifact of the sequencing pipeline. In a later analysis, 16,951 TCR beta sequences were associated with specific HLA alleles at a false discovery rate of 0.05. A later genetic analysis reported fewer N-insertions in productive TCRs among donors in an Asian-associated ancestry cluster than the roughly 700-donor mean. In a later analysis, the rate of TCR association differed among HLA loci, with DRB1 alleles having the most associated TCRs and HLA-C alleles having the fewest. Most CMV-associated TCR beta chains appeared to be HLA-restricted in a later analysis, and the HLA associations seemed to be driven largely by CMV exposure. Only TCR beta chains were sequenced in this cohort, and the absence of alpha or paired-chain data limited detectable features. Cytomegalovirus status was reported to be diagnosed by the classifier with high specificity and sensitivity in both the original and validation cohorts. The only immune exposure information available for the cohort was CMV serostatus. Because the 87-base-pair reads could not distinguish some IMGT-functional V segments, including TRBV6-2 and TRBV6-3, those segments were excluded. A total of 150 or so TCR beta chains were listed by the study as associated with cytomegalovirus. V-gene and J-gene trimming of TCR beta chains was associated with a missense DCLRE1C variant in a later genetic analysis, and the association was replicated in an independent cohort. Linkage disequilibrium might explain the correlated functional status among segregating V segments, but an unknown experimental factor could not be ruled out. A later analysis reported that several top co-occurrence clusters appeared linked to parvovirus B19, influenza, CMV and Epstein-Barr virus. Assigning TCR associations to individual alleles was difficult when HLA alleles, especially DR and DQ, strongly co-occurred. In a later analysis, HLA-associated TCR beta chains showed more clonal expansion and lower generation probabilities than non-associated chains that were equally common. Because counts were too low, some 16 rarely observed V segments, including chromosome 9 orphons, were excluded from the earlier analysis of around 640 of the donors. Three of the identified cytomegalovirus-associated TCR beta chains were confirmed in vitro to be specific for cytomegalovirus antigens. The authors suggested that the approach could potentially be extended to other disease states and immunological phenotypes. Sequencing depth was assumed to be roughly uniform across donors in the presence/absence analyses, though that assumption may not hold.

The rearranged chain carries TRBV7-2 and TRBJ2-7; 13 middle bases align to TRBD2. Material for sequencing was PBMCs. This receptor was identified in a woman under 30 in good health and CMV-seronegative. The CDR3 corresponds to CASSPRTSGRRYEQYF. The nucleotide sequence is given as TGTGCCAGCAGCCCACGGACTAGCGGGAGAAGATACGAGCAGTACTTC.